These 18 T cell receptor beta chains share one sample of origin, sequenced in a study of cytomegalovirus exposure and HLA in healthy donors. The PCR employed 60 Vbeta primers together with 13 Jbeta primers. The repertoire was sequenced with immunoSEQ multiplex PCR; TCRdb's copy has only in-frame clones and lacks some. The sample has over 150,000 clones; around 80% are singletons. The sequencing input was PBMCs. Receptors originate from a woman aged 55-70 years in good health and CMV-seropositive.

The rearrangement uses TRBV28 and TRBJ2-7; D gene unclear. The CDR3 sequence is 11 residues long. CDR1 and CDR2 from the germline V gene are MDHEN and SYDVKM. The V and J ends lost 6 bases and 4 bases respectively, with 7 bases between them. The CDR3 DNA sequence: TGTGCCAGCAGCCCAAAATACGAGCAGTACTTC. Protein sequence: CASSPKYEQYF.

V gene TRBV27 combines with J gene TRBJ2-4, with D possibly being TRBD1 (5 bases). The V gene's germline CDR1 is MNHEY and CDR2 SMNVEV (reference sequence). V lost 3 bases to trimming and J lost 0 bases, with 12 bases between them. This CDR3 comprises 16 residues. Here the CDR3 DNA reads TGTGCCAGCAGTTTTCAGGGTTGGGCAGCCAAAAACATTCAGTACTTC. Its translation is CASSFQGWAAKNIQYF.

Remarks on this clone: One end of the junction varies from germline; a read error may be responsible. The chain joins TRBV2 to TRBJ2-4; tentatively, D is TRBD2 (6 bases). The germline gives CDR1 SNHLY, CDR2 FYNNEI. CDR3 size: 13 residues. CDR3 sequence: CANRRGPGNSQYF. The CDR3 DNA follows: TGTGCCAATAGGAGGGGCCCGGGAAACAGTCAGTACTTC.

The V gene is TRBV19, the J gene TRBJ1-3; 7 positions agree with TRBD1. Germline trimming cut 6 bases from V and 2 bases from J; bases unmatched to any gene: 4. CDR3 size: 14 residues. The V gene's germline CDR1 is LNHDA and CDR2 SQIVND (reference sequence). The CDR3 sequence is CASSRRGPGNTIYF. The CDR3 DNA reads TGTGCCAGTAGCAGGAGGGGGCCTGGAAACACCATATATTTT.

The chain employs TRBV30 and TRBJ2-1; D unclear. V was clipped by 7 bases and J by 0 bases, with 10 bases between them. Germline CDR1 is GTSNPN and CDR2 is SVGIG (reference sequence). The CDR3 sequence is 13 residues long. The CDR3, as DNA: TGTGCCTTTAGCTTTCTCTCCTACAATGAGCAGTTCTTC. It encodes CAFSFLSYNEQFF.

This clone was seen once. This sequence joins TRBV7-8 and TRBJ2-5; TRBD2 agrees at 9 bases. The last part of the DNA fits TRBJ2-7 better; the J call may be wrong. Per the germline V gene, CDR1 is SGHVS and CDR2 is FQNEAQ. The CDR3 spans 16 residues. CDR3 DNA: TGTGCCAGCAGCCCAACCCCAGCGGGAGGTTCCTACGAGCAGTACTTC. The encoded protein is CASSPTPAGGSYEQYF.

This sequence joins TRBV6-1 and TRBJ1-5; unclear D gene. Germline values: CDR1 MNHNS, CDR2 SASEGT. Deletions cut 4 bases from V and 0 bases from J, with 10 bases between. This CDR3 spans 15 amino acids. The chain's CDR3 is CASSVEQYSNQPQHF. CDR3 bases: TGTGCCAGCAGTGTGGAACAGTATAGCAATCAGCCCCAGCATTTT.

V is TRBV27 and J is TRBJ1-2; D may be TRBD1 (6 bases). Germline loops: CDR1 MNHEY, CDR2 SMNVEV (reference sequence). The CDR3 has 14 amino acids. The ends were cut back, 2 bases at V and 2 bases at J, with 9 bases in the middle. The CDR3 reads CASSLNDRNYGYTF. The CDR3 region has the DNA TGTGCCAGCAGTTTAAATGACAGGAACTATGGCTACACCTTC.

The CDR3 sequence is CASSPGDSTEAFF. Written as DNA, the CDR3 is TGTGCCAGCTCACCCGGGGATAGCACTGAAGCTTTCTTT. The chain has TRBV18 and TRBJ1-1; D is unclear. The V and J ends lost 3 bases and 4 bases respectively, with 9 bases between them. The length of the CDR3 is 13 residues. Germline V gene data show CDR1 as KGHSH and CDR2 as LQKENI.

This clone has a single count. This chain connects TRBV6-5 to TRBJ2-5, with 8 bases that match TRBD2. Germline V gene sequence: CDR1 MNHEY, CDR2 SVGAGI. Trimming cost V 5 bases and J 5 bases; bases outside gene matches: 7. This CDR3 comprises 14 residues. CDR3 region: CASSPRGGQETQYF. CDR3 sequence (DNA): TGTGCCAGCAGTCCTCGGGGGGGTCAGGAGACCCAGTACTTC.

This sequence joins TRBV2 and TRBJ1-5; 11 bases fit TRBD1. Germline V lookup: CDR1 SNHLY, CDR2 FYNNEI. Trimming cost V 6 bases and J 3 bases; bases outside gene matches: 4. This CDR3 is 15 amino acids long. The CDR3 region has the DNA TGTGCCAGCAGGGAGGACAGGGGGCCCAATCAGCCCCAGCATTTT. Its protein is CASREDRGPNQPQHF.

The chain combines TRBV27 with TRBJ2-7, with 11 nucleotides matching TRBD1. In germline, CDR1 is MNHEY, CDR2 SMNVEV (reference sequence). This CDR3 is 15 amino acids long. Trimming removed 2 bases from V and 5 bases from J; junction bases left unmatched: 5. The CDR3 reads CASSLGQGAFDEQYF. Here the CDR3 DNA reads TGTGCCAGCAGTTTAGGACAGGGGGCTTTCGACGAGCAGTACTTC.

The V and J genes are TRBV10-3 and TRBJ2-2; a weak D match, TRBD1 (6 bases). Germline loops: CDR1 ENHRY, CDR2 SYGVKD. V was cut by 7 bases and J by 2 bases, with 17 bases left in between. The CDR3 contains 16 residues. CDR3 sequence: CAITTGTNTNTGELFF. CDR3 DNA: TGTGCCATCACAACCGGGACAAATACCAACACCGGGGAGCTGTTTTTT.

This chain uses TRBV4-2 with TRBJ2-7; tentatively, D is TRBD2 (5 bases). With 4 bases removed from V and 2 bases from J, the gap between germline ends came to 9 bases. The CDR3 is 13 residues long. Looked up from germline, CDR1 is LGHNA and CDR2 is YNFKEQ. The CDR3 coding sequence is TGTGCCAGCAGCCGTACCGGGGCCTACGAGCAGTACTTC. It codes for CASSRTGAYEQYF.

CDR3: CASNQYRDRAQEAFF. For the CDR3, the DNA is TGTGCCAGCAATCAGTATAGGGACAGGGCCCAAGAAGCTTTCTTT. V usage is TRBV6-5 and J usage is TRBJ1-1, with 9 positions matching TRBD1. The germline CDR1 and CDR2 sequences are MNHEY and SVGAGI. The CDR3 has 15 amino acids. Trimming cost V 7 bases and J 8 bases; bases outside gene matches: 14.

This clone was detected once. The J gene is TRBJ2-2, the V gene TRBV5-1; D is possibly TRBD2 (6 bases). Looked up from germline, CDR1 is SGHRS and CDR2 is YFSETQ. Trimming pared 4 bases from V and 1 base from J, leaving 11 bases between. The CDR3 is 15 amino acids. CDR3 residues: CASSLRRGNTGELFF. The CDR3 DNA reads as TGCGCCAGCAGCCTCCGGCGGGGGAACACCGGGGAGCTGTTTTTT.

This rearrangement joins TRBV9 to TRBJ2-1; 7 nucleotides match TRBD1. Per germline, CDR1 SGDLS and CDR2 YYNGEE. CDR3 size: 13 residues. J was trimmed by 8 bases and V by 3 bases; bases with no gene match: 5. The DNA for the CDR3 is TGTGCCAGCAGCGACCGAACAGGGGATGAGCAGTTCTTC. Residues: CASSDRTGDEQFF.

V gene TRBV6-5 combines with J gene TRBJ1-1; 9 positions agree with TRBD1. The CDR3 runs 16 residues. V lost 4 bases to trimming and J lost 4 bases; unmatched junction nucleotides: 10. CDR1 and CDR2 (germline): MNHEY, SVGAGI. The CDR3 sequence is CASSFRTGEVSTEAFF. CDR3 nucleotides: TGTGCCAGCAGTTTTCGGACAGGGGAGGTGAGCACTGAAGCTTTCTTT.